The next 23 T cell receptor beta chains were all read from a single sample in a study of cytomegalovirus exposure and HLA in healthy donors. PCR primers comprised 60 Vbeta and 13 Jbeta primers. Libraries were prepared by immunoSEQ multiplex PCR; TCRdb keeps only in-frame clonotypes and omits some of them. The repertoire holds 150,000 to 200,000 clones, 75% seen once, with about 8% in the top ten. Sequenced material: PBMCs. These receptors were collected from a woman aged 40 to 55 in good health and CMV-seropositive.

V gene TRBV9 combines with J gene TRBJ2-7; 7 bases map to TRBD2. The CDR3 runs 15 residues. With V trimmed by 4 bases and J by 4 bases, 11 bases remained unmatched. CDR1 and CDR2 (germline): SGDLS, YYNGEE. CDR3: CASSPGLGLFYEQYF. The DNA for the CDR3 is TGTGCCAGCAGCCCAGGACTAGGGTTGTTTTACGAGCAGTACTTC.

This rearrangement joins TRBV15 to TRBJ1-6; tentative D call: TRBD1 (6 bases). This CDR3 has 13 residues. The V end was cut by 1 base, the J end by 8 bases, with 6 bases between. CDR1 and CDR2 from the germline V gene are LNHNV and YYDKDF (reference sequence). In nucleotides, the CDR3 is TGTGCCACCAGCAGAGGACAGGATTCACCCCTCCACTTT. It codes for CATSRGQDSPLHF.

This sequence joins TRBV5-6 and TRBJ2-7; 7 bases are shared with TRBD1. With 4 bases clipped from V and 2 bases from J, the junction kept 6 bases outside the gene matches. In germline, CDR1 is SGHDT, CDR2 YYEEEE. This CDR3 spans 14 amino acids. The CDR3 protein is CASSTTGQTYEQYF. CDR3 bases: TGTGCCAGCAGCACCACGGGACAGACCTACGAGCAGTACTTC.

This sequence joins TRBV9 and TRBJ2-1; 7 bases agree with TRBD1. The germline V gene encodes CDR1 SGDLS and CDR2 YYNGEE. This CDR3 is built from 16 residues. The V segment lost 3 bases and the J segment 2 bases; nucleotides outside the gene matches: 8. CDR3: CASSATGQSTYNEQFF. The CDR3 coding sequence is TGTGCCAGCAGCGCCACGGGACAGAGTACCTACAATGAGCAGTTCTTC.

The CDR3 region is CASSPGRDRDPGTSGLHSYEQYF. In DNA, the CDR3 is TGCGCCAGCAGCCCAGGGCGAGACAGGGATCCCGGGACTAGCGGACTACACTCCTACGAGCAGTACTTC. This rearrangement joins TRBV5-1 to TRBJ2-7; 11 bases match TRBD2. Germline loops: CDR1 SGHRS, CDR2 YFSETQ. The J segment lost 0 bases and the V segment lost 4 bases, leaving 27 bases of the junction unmatched. This CDR3 has 23 residues. Complete variable domain (other parts from reference TRBV5-1 and TRBJ2-7): KAGVTQTPRYLIKTRGQQVTLSCSPISGHRSVSWYQQTPGQGLQFLFEYFSETQRNKGNFPGRFSGRQFSNSRSEMNVSTLELGDSALYLCASSPGRDRDPGTSGLHSYEQYFGPGTRLTVT.

The CDR3 spells CASSEAQANYGYTF. Here the CDR3 DNA reads TGTGCCAGCAGTGAAGCTCAGGCCAACTATGGCTACACCTTC. The chain combines TRBV2 with TRBJ1-2; no firm D call. The CDR3 covers 14 residues. Trimming pared 0 bases from V and 2 bases from J, leaving 7 bases between. Germline values: CDR1 SNHLY, CDR2 FYNNEI.

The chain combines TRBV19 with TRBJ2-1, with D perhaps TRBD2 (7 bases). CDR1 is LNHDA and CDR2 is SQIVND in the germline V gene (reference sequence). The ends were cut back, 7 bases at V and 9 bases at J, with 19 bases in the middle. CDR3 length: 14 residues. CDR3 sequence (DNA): TGTGCCAGTACTTGGGGGGGCGGGAGCGGTGAGCAGTTCTTC. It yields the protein CASTWGGGSGEQFF.

This CDR3 reads CASGDRETDTQYF. The CDR3, as DNA: TGTGCCAGCGGGGACAGGGAGACAGATACGCAGTATTTT. The rearrangement links TRBV6-4 to TRBJ2-3; 9 bases line up with TRBD1. This CDR3 is built from 13 residues. CDR1 MRHNA and CDR2 SNTAGT come from the germline V gene. With V trimmed by 8 bases and J by 3 bases, 3 bases remained unmatched.

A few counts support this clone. Here the CDR3 DNA reads TGCGCCAGCAGCTTGGTAGGTGGGAGGGCCTCCTACGAGCAGTACTTC. It translates to CASSLVGGRASYEQYF. The chain is built from TRBV5-1 and TRBJ2-7; TRBD2 aligns across 7 bases. Germline CDR1 and CDR2: SGHRS and YFSETQ. V lost 0 bases, J lost 0 bases, and 6 bases stayed unmatched. This CDR3 contains 16 residues.

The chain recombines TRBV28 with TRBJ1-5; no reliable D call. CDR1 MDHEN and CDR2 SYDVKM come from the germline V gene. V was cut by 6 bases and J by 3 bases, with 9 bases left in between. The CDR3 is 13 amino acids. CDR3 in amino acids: CASSPGLNQPQHF. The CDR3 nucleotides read TGTGCCAGCAGCCCAGGTCTCAATCAGCCCCAGCATTTT.

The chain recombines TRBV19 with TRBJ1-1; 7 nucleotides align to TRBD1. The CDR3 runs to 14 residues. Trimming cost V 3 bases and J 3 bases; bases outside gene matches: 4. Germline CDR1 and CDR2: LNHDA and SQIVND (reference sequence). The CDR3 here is CASSISRGDTEAFF. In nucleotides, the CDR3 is TGTGCCAGTAGTATCTCCAGGGGGGACACTGAAGCTTTCTTT.

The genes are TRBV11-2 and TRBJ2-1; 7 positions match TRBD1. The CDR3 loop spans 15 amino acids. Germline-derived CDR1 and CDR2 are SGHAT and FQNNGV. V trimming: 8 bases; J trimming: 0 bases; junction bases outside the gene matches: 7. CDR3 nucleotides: TGTGCCAGCGCCACCGGGACAGACTCCTACAATGAGCAGTTCTTC. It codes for CASATGTDSYNEQFF.

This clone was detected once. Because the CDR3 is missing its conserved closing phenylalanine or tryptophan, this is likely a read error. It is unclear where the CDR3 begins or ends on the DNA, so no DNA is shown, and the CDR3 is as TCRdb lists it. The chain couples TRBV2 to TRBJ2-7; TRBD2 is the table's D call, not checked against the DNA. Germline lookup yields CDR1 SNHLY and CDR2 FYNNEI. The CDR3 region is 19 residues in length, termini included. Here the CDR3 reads CASSEAYVLTGLEDRPPVL.

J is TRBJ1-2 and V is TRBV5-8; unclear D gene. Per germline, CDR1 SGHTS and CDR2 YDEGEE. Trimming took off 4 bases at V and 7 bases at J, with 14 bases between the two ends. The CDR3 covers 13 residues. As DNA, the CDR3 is TGTGCCAGCAGCCCGACGGACGGGAGTGGCTACACCTTC. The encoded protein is CASSPTDGSGYTF.

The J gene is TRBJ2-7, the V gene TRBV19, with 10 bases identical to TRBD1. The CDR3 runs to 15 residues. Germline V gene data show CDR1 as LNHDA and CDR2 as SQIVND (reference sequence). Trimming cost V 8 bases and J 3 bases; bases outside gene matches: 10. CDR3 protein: CASSPGTGALYEQYF. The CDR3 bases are TGTGCCAGTTCACCCGGGACAGGGGCCCTCTACGAGCAGTACTTC.

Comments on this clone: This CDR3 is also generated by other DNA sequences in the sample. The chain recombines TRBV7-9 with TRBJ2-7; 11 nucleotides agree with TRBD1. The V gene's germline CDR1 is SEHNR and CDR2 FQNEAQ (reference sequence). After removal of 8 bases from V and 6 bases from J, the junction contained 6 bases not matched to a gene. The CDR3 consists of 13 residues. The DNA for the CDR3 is TGTGCCAGCCGGTGGACAGGGGGCTCCGAGCAGTACTTC. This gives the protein CASRWTGGSEQYF.

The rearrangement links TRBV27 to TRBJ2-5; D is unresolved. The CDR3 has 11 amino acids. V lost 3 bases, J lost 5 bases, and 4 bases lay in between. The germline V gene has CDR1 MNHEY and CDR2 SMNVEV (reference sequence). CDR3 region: CASSFMETQYF. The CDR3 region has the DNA TGTGCCAGCAGTTTCATGGAGACCCAGTACTTC.

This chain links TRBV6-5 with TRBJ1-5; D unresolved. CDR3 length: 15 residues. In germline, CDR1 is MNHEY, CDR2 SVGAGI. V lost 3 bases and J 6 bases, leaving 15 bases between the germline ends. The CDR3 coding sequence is TGTGCCAGCAGTTATCAAGCTCCGGGAGGTCAGCCCCAGCATTTT. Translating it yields CASSYQAPGGQPQHF.

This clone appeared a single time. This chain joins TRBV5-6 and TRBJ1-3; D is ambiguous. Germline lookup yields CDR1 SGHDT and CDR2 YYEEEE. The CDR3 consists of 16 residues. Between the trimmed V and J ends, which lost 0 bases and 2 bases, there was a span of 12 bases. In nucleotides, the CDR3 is TGTGCCAGCAGCTTGGCACCTCGGGGTACTGGAAACACCATATATTTT. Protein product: CASSLAPRGTGNTIYF.

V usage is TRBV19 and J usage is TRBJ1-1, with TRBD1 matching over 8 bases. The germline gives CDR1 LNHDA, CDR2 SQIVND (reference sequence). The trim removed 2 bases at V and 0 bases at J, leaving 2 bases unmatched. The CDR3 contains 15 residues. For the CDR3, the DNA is TGTGCCAGTAGTATACGGACAGGGCTGAACACTGAAGCTTTCTTT. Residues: CASSIRTGLNTEAFF.

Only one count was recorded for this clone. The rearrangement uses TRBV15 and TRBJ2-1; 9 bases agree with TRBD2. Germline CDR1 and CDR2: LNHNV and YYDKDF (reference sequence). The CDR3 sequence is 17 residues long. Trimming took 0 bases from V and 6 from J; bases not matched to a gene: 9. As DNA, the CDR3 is TGTGCCACCAGCAGAGATGCGGCGGGAGGGCCCCGCAATGAGCAGTTCTTC. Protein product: CATSRDAAGGPRNEQFF.

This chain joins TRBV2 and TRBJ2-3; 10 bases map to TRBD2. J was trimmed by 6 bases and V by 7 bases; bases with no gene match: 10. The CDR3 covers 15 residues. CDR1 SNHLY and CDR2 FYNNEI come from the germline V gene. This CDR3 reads CASTFSSGSRDTQYF. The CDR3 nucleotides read TGTGCCAGCACTTTTTCTAGCGGGAGCCGTGATACGCAGTATTTT.

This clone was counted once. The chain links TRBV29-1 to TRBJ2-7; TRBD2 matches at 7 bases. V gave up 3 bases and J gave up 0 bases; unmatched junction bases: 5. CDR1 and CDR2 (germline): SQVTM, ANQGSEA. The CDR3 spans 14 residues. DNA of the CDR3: TGCAGCGTTGACAGGGAGGGAGTCTCCTACGAGCAGTACTTC. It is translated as CSVDREGVSYEQYF.